The present entry profiles one TCR beta chain with its context. These data originate in a study of blood T cell repertoires in COVID-19. Germline V gives CDR1 KGHSH, CDR2 LQKENI. Deletions cut 3 bases from V and 3 bases from J, with 11 bases between. This CDR3 spans 14 amino acids. The data were produced by immunoSEQ multiplex PCR, yet TCRdb's version contains in-frame clones alone and is incomplete. The table records 150,000 or so clones, approximately 82% of them present only once. The J gene is TRBJ1-1, the V gene TRBV18; no definite D call. Material: PBMCs or T cells enriched from blood (not recorded which). This TCR derives from a woman in her forties or fifties in a cohort exposed to, infected with or recovered from COVID-19 (not recorded which). The CDR3 nucleotides are TGTGCCAGCTCACCGGGTGCGGGGTACACTGAAGCTTTCTTT. Residues: CASSPGAGYTEAFF.